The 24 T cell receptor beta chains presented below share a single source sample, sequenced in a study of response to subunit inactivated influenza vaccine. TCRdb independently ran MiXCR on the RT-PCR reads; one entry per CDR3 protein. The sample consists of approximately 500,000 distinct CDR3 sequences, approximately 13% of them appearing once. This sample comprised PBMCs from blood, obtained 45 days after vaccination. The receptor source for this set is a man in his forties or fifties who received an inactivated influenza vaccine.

The CDR3 DNA is TGTGCCACCAGCAGGACAGGTTTAAGCTACGAGCAGTACTTC. Amino acids: CATSRTGLSYEQYF. This chain uses TRBV15 with TRBJ2-7, with D possibly TRBD1 on 6 matching bases. Germline V gene lookup returns CDR1 LNHNV and CDR2 YYDKDF (reference sequence). V was clipped by 3 bases and J by 3 bases, with 12 bases between them. The CDR3 totals 14 residues.

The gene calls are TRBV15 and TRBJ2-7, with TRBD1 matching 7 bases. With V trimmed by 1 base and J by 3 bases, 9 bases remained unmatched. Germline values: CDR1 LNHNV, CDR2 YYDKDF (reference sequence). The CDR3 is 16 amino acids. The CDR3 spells CATSRVGNRGIYEQYF. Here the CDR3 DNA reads TGTGCCACCAGCAGAGTAGGTAACAGGGGAATCTACGAGCAGTACTTC.

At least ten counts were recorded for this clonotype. CDR3 DNA sequence: TGTGCCAGCAGCCTTGACAATCTTGGGGGAGATACGCAGTATTTT. Amino acids: CASSLDNLGGDTQYF. The V and J genes are TRBV12-3 or TRBV12-4 and TRBJ2-3; D tentatively reads TRBD1 or TRBD2 (5 bases each). Trimming removed 6 bases at V and 5 bases at J, with 18 bases between. The CDR3 sequence is 15 residues long.

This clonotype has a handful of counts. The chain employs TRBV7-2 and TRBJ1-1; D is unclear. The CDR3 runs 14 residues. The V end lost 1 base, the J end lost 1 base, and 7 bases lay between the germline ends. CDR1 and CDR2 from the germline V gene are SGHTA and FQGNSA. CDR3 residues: CASSLGIGNTEAFF. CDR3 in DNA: TGTGCCAGCAGCTTAGGGATAGGGAACACTGAAGCTTTCTTT.

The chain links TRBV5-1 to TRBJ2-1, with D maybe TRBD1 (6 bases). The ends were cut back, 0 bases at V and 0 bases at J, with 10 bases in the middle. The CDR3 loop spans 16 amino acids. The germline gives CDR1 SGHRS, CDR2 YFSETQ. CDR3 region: CASSLVGRGSYNEQFF. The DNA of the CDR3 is TGCGCCAGCAGCTTGGTGGGCAGGGGCTCCTACAATGAGCAGTTCTTC.

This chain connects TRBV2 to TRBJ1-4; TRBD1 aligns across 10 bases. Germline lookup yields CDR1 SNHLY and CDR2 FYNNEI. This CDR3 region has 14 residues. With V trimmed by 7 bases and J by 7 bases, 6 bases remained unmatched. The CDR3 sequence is CASNRGQGSEKLFF. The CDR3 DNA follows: TGTGCCAGCAATAGGGGACAGGGGAGTGAAAAACTGTTTTTT.

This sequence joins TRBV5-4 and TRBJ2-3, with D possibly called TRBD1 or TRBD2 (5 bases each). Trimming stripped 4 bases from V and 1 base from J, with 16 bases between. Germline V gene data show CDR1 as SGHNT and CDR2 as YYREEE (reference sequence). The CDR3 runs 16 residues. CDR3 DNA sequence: TGTGCCAGCAGCCCTGGGGGAGAGATGGGCACAGATACGCAGTATTTT. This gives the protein CASSPGGEMGTDTQYF.

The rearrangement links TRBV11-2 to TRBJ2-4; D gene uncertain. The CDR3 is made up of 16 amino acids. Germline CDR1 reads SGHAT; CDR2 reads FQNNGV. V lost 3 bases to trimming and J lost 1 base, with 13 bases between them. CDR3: CASSFGRHTAKNIQYF. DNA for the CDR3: TGTGCCAGCAGCTTCGGACGACATACGGCCAAAAACATTCAGTACTTC.

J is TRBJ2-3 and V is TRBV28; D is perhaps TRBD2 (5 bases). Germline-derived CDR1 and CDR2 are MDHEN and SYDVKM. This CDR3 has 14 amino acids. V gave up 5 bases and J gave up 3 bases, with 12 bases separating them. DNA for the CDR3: TGTGCCAGCAGTCCCCGGTGGAGGACAGATACGCAGTATTTT. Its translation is CASSPRWRTDTQYF.

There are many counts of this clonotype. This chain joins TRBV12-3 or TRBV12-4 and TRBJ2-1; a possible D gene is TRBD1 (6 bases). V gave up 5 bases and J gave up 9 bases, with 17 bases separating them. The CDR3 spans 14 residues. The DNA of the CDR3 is TGTGCCAGCAGTAAGAGTACAGGGCCTGGTGAGCAGTTCTTC. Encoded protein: CASSKSTGPGEQFF.

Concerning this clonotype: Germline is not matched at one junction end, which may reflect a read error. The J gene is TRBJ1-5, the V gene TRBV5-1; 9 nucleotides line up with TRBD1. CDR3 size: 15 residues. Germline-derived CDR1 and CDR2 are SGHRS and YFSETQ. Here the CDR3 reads CASSFGTGIDQLQHF. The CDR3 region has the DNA TGCGCCAGCAGCTTCGGGACAGGGATAGATCAGCTCCAGCATTTT.

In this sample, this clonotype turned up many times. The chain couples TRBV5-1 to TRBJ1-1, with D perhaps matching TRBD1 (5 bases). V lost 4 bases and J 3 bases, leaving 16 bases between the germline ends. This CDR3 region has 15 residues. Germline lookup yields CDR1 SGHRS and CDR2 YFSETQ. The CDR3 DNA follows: TGCGCCAGCAGCCCAGGGCGGGGGTCGGACACTGAAGCTTTCTTT. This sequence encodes CASSPGRGSDTEAFF. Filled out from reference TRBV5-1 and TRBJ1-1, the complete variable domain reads KAGVTQTPRYLIKTRGQQVTLSCSPISGHRSVSWYQQTPGQGLQFLFEYFSETQRNKGNFPGRFSGRQFSNSRSEMNVSTLELGDSALYLCASSPGRGSDTEAFFGQGTRLTVV.

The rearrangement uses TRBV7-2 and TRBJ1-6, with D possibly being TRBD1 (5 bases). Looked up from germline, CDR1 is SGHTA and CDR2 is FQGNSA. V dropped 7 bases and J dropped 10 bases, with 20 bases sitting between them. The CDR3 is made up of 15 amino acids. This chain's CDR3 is CASTDRGGGRSPLHF. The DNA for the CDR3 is TGTGCCAGCACCGACCGGGGGGGAGGGCGGTCACCCCTCCACTTT.

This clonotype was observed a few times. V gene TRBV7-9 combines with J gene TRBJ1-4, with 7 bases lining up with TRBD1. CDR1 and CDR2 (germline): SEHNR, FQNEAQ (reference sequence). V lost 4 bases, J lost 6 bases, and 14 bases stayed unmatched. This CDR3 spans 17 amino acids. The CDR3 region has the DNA TGTGCCAGCAGCTCCGAGGAAGAGACAGGGATTTATGAAAAACTGTTTTTT. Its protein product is CASSSEEETGIYEKLFF.

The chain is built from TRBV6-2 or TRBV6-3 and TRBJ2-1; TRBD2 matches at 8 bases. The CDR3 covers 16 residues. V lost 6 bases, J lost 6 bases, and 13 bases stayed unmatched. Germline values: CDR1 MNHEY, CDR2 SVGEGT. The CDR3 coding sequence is TGTGCCAGCAGCAATCCGGGGGGGACTATCTCCAATGAGCAGTTCTTC. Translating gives CASSNPGGTISNEQFF.

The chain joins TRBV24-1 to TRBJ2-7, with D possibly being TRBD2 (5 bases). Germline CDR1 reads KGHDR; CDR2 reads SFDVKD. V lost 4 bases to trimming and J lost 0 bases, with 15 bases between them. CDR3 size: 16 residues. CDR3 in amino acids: CATSDSPAGSSYEQYF. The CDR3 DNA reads TGTGCCACCAGTGACTCTCCGGCGGGTAGCTCCTACGAGCAGTACTTC.

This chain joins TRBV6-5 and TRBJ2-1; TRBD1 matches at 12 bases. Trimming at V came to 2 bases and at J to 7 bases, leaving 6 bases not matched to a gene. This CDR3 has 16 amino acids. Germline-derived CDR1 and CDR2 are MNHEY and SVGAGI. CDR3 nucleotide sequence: TGTGCCAGCAGTTACCACGGGGACAGGGGGCGGAATGAGCAGTTCTTC. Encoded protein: CASSYHGDRGRNEQFF.

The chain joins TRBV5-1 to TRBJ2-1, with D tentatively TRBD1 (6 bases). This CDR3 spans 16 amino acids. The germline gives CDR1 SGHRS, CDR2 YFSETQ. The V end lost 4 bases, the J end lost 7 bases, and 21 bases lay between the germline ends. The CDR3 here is CASSKTTPRGQNEQFF. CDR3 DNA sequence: TGCGCCAGCAGCAAGACGACCCCAAGGGGACAAAATGAGCAGTTCTTC.

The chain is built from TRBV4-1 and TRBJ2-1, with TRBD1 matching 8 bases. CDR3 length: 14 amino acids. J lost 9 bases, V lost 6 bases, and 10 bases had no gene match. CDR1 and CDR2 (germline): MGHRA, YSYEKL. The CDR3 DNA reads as TGCGCCAGCAGATCCGGACAGGGTGTTGCTGAGCAGTTCTTC. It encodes CASRSGQGVAEQFF.

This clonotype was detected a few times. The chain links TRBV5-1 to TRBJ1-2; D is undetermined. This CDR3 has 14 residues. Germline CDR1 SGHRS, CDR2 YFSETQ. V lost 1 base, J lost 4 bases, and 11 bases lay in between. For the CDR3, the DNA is TGCGCCAGCAGCTTGTCCAGCAACAGCTATGGCTACACCTTC. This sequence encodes CASSLSSNSYGYTF.

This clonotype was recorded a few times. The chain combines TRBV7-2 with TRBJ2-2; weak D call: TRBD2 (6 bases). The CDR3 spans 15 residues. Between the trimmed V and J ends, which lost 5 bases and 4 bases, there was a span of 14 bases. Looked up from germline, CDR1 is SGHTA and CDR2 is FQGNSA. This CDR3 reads CASSPAAGLTGELFF. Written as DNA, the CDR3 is TGTGCCAGCAGCCCAGCAGCGGGCCTCACCGGGGAGCTGTTTTTT.

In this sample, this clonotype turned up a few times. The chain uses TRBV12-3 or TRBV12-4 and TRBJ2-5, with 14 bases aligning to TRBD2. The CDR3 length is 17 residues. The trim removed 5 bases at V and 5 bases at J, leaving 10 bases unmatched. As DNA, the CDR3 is TGTGCCAGCAGTCCGGGGACTAGCGGGAGTGCTCAGGAGACCCAGTACTTC. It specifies CASSPGTSGSAQETQYF.

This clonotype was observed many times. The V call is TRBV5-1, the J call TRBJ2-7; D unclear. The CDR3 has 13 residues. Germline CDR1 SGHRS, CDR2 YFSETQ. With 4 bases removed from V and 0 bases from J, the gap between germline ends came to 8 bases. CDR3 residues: CASSPTSSYEQYF. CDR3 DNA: TGCGCCAGCAGCCCGACCAGCTCCTACGAGCAGTACTTC.

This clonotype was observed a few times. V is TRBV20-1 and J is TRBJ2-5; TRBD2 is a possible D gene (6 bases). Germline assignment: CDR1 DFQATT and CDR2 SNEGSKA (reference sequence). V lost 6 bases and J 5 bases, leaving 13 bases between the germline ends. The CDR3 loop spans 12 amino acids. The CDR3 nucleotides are TGCAGTGCCGCGGCGGGGAAGGAGACCCAGTACTTC. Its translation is CSAAAGKETQYF.